The rows below give T cell receptor beta chains drawn from one sample of a study of breast tumors, draining lymph nodes, adjacent tissues. Using its own MiXCR run on the multiplex PCR reads, TCRdb lists one record per CDR3 protein. The data contain 200,000 to 300,000 distinct CDR3 sequences, around 30% of them singletons. The sequenced sample consisted of axillary lymph node tissue. The origin of the receptors is a female donor with breast cancer. Some clones in this sample may be carry-over from other donors' samples. CDR3s include the opening cysteine and the closing phenylalanine or tryptophan. The order of the fields is V gene, D gene, clone size, J gene, CDR3 protein, CDR3 DNA. The D gene is left open where the match is weak. Rows may omit the clone size; those that give it use once, few, many or a size class.

>TRBV29-1|TRBD1|many|TRBJ2-4
CSVVPGQGVAKNIQYF
TGCAGCGTTGTCCCGGGACAGGGAGTTGCCAAAAACATTCAGTACTTC
>TRBV12-3/TRBV12-4|NA|many|TRBJ2-7
CASSTGPLAYEQYF
TGTGCCAGCAGTACAGGGCCCTTAGCCTACGAGCAGTACTTC
>TRBV4-2|NA|many|TRBJ2-7
CASSHGRGGYEQYF
TGTGCCAGCAGCCACGGGCGAGGTGGCTACGAGCAGTACTTC
>TRBV6-1|NA|many|TRBJ2-7
CASRRNPSYEQYF
TGTGCCAGCAGACGGAACCCATCCTACGAGCAGTACTTC
>TRBV5-1|NA|NA|TRBJ2-6
CASSLKGTGANALTF
TGCGCCAGCAGCTTGAAAGGTACTGGGGCCAACGCCCTGACTTTC
>TRBV3-1|NA|many|TRBJ1-2
CASSQVDRPNYGYTF
TGTGCCAGCAGCCAAGTGGACCGACCTAACTATGGCTACACCTTC
>TRBV6-2/TRBV6-3|TRBD1|NA|TRBJ2-3
CASTAGGITDTQYF
TGTGCCAGCACCGCAGGGGGAATCACAGATACGCAGTATTTT
>TRBV7-8|NA|few|TRBJ1-1
CASSLAVRNTEAFF
TGTGCCAGCAGCTTAGCGGTTCGGAACACTGAAGCTTTCTTT
>TRBV10-1|NA|NA|TRBJ2-1
CARGGVTRRWGERFF
TGCGCCAGAGGGGGGGTGACTAGGCGATGGGGGGAGAGGTTCTTC
>TRBV19|NA|NA|TRBJ2-7
CASSIDRTSTYEQYF
TGTGCCAGTAGTATAGATCGAACTAGTACCTACGAGCAGTACTTC
>TRBV7-3|TRBD2|many|TRBJ2-7
CASSPSRWILAGGPHEQYF
TGTGCCAGCAGCCCCTCTCGGTGGATCCTAGCGGGAGGGCCCCACGAGCAGTACTTC
>TRBV29-1|TRBD2|many|TRBJ2-1
CSVERLAGGREQFF
TGCAGCGTTGAGAGATTAGCGGGAGGTAGAGAGCAGTTCTTC
>TRBV12-3/TRBV12-4|NA|many|TRBJ2-3
CASTWSGGYTDTQYF
TGTGCCAGCACCTGGTCCGGCGGATACACAGATACGCAGTATTTT
>TRBV15|NA|NA|TRBJ2-3
CATSRGTGVGLDTQYF
TGTGCCACCAGCAGAGGAACGGGAGTAGGGTTGGATACGCAGTACTTT
>TRBV5-1|NA|NA|TRBJ2-6
CASSQVPGLCSGANVLTF
TGCGCCAGCAGCCAAGTCCCCGGGCTGTGCTCTGGGGCCAACGTCCTGACTTTC
>TRBV29-1|TRBD2|many|TRBJ2-1
CSVDGGSRGYNEQFF
TGCAGCGTTGACGGGGGGAGTAGGGGATACAATGAGCAGTTCTTC
>TRBV15|NA|many|TRBJ2-7
CATSRDQGLIYEQYF
TGTGCCACCAGCAGAGATCAGGGGCTGATCTACGAGCAGTACTTC